These 8 T cell receptor beta chains share one sample of origin, sequenced in a study of response to subunit inactivated influenza vaccine. TCRdb passed the RT-PCR reads through MiXCR, listing each CDR3 protein once. Of roughly 780,000 distinct CDR3 sequences in the sample, roughly 20% are singletons; the top ten hold 11%. The sequencing used PBMCs from blood, collected 5 days after vaccination. The receptors here all came from a man between 50 and 59 years old who received an inactivated influenza vaccine.

This clonotype turned up a few times. The chain joins TRBV11-1 to TRBJ2-1, with D perhaps assigned TRBD1 or TRBD2 (6 bases each). This CDR3 contains 20 residues. The germline V and J ends were trimmed by 0 bases and 2 bases, with 23 bases remaining between them. Germline CDR1 and CDR2: SGHAT and FQDESV (reference sequence). The CDR3 DNA reads TGTGCCAGCAGCTTAGCGTCGGTTAGGGGGGAGTTTCTTACCTACAATGAGCAGTTCTTC. Translation: CASSLASVRGEFLTYNEQFF. The complete variable domain, with remaining parts taken from reference TRBV11-1 and TRBJ2-1, reads EAEVAQSPRYKITEKSQAVAFWCDPISGHATLYWYRQILGQGPELLVQFQDESVVDDSQLPKDRFSAERLKGVDSTLKIQPAELGDSAMYLCASSLASVRGEFLTYNEQFFGPGTRLTVL.

This clonotype was observed a few times. The chain couples TRBV12-3 or TRBV12-4 to TRBJ2-7; D remains unclear. The CDR3 is made up of 8 amino acids. Trimming removed 10 bases at V and 6 bases at J, with 4 bases between. In DNA form, the CDR3 reads TGTGCCACTGCCGAGCAGTACTTC. Amino acid sequence: CATAEQYF.

This clonotype was seen at least ten times. This chain connects TRBV6-1 to TRBJ2-5, with D unresolved. With 7 bases removed from V and 5 bases from J, the gap between germline ends came to 29 bases. The CDR3 is 18 residues long. Germline V gene data show CDR1 as MNHNS and CDR2 as SASEGT. In DNA, the CDR3 is TGTGCCAGCATCCCAAACCGACTTCAAGTTACTCAAGGGGAGACCCAGTACTTC. It translates to CASIPNRLQVTQGETQYF.

This clonotype has more than one count but fewer than ten. As DNA, the CDR3 is TGTGCCAGTAGTATTAAGAGGGATGAGCAGTTCTTC. Translated, it gives CASSIKRDEQFF. The J gene is TRBJ2-1, the V gene TRBV19; a weak D match, TRBD2 (5 bases). Germline-derived CDR1 and CDR2 are LNHDA and SQIVND (reference sequence). Trimming left V 3 bases short and J 8 bases short, with 8 bases between. This CDR3 has 12 residues.

In its sample, this clonotype was seen a few times. The gene calls are TRBV4-3 and TRBJ1-6; no reliable D call. This CDR3 has 13 amino acids. Germline CDR1 reads LGHNA; CDR2 reads YSLEER. Trimming cost V 4 bases and J 7 bases, with 8 bases left between them. The CDR3 protein is CASSPDTNSPLHF. The CDR3 nucleotides are TGCGCCAGCAGCCCTGACACGAATTCACCCCTCCACTTT.

The V and J genes are TRBV11-2 and TRBJ2-1; no firm D call. The germline V gene encodes CDR1 SGHAT and CDR2 FQNNGV. The CDR3 consists of 19 residues. V lost 1 base and J lost 0, with 19 bases in between. The CDR3 region has the DNA TGTGCCAGCAGCTTAGTGGGATCGGGTGATTTTAGCTCCTACAATGAGCAGTTCTTC. Translated: CASSLVGSGDFSSYNEQFF.

This clonotype appeared many times. The V and J genes are TRBV4-3 and TRBJ2-7; weak D call: TRBD1 (6 bases). V gave up 0 bases and J gave up 2 bases, with 20 bases separating them. There are 18 residues in the CDR3. Germline V CDR1 and CDR2: LGHNA, YSLEER. The CDR3 is CASSQDLSAGVGTYEQYF. The CDR3 nucleotides read TGCGCCAGCAGCCAAGATTTATCGGCAGGGGTGGGTACCTACGAGCAGTACTTC.

This clonotype was seen at least ten times. V usage is TRBV7-9 and J usage is TRBJ2-3; D not resolved. The CDR3 totals 14 residues. Germline V gene data show CDR1 as SEHNR and CDR2 as FQNEAQ (reference sequence). V was cut by 2 bases and J by 2 bases, with 8 bases left in between. The CDR3 reads CASSLSVSTDTQYF. The CDR3 DNA reads TGTGCCAGCAGCTTAAGCGTCTCCACAGATACGCAGTATTTT.